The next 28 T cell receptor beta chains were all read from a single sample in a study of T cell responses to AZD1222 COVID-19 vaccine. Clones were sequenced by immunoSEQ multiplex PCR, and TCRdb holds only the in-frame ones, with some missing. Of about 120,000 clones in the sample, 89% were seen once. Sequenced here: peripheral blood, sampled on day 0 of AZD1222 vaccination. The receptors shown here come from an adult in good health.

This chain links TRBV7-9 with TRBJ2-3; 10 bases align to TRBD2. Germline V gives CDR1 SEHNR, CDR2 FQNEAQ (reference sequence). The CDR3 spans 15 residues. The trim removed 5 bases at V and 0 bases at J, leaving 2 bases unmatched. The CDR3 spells CASSLSGGSTDTQYF. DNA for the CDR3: TGTGCCAGCAGCCTTAGCGGGGGGAGCACAGATACGCAGTATTTT.

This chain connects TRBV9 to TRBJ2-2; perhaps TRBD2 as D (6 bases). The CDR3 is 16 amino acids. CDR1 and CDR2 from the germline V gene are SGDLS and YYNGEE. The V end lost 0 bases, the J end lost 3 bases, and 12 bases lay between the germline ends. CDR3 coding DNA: TGTGCCAGCAGCGTAGACGCGATAGCGGACACCGGGGAGCTGTTTTTT. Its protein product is CASSVDAIADTGELFF.

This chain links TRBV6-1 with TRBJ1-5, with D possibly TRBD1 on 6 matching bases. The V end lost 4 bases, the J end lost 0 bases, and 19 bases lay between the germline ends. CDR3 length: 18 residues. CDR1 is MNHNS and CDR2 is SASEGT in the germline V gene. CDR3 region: CASSVHPGDRYSNQPQHF. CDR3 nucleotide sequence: TGTGCCAGCAGTGTTCATCCAGGGGACCGCTATAGCAATCAGCCCCAGCATTTT.

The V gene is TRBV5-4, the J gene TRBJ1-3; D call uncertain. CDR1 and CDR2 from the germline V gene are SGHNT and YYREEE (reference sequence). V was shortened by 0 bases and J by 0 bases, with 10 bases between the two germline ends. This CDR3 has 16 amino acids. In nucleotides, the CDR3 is TGTGCCAGCAGCTTGGACGGCTCGATCTCTGGAAACACCATATATTTT. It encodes CASSLDGSISGNTIYF.

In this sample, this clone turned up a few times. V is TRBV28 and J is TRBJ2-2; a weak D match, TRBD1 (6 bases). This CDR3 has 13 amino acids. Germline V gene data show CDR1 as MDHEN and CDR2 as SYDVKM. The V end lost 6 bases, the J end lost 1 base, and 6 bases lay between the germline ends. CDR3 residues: CASRTGNTGELFF. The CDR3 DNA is TGTGCCAGCAGGACAGGGAACACCGGGGAGCTGTTTTTT.

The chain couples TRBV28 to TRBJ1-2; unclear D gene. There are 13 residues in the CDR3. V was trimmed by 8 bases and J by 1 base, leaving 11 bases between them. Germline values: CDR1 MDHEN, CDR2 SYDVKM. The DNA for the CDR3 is TGTGCCAGCGCCCGGCTGGGTAACTATGGCTACACCTTC. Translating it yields CASARLGNYGYTF.

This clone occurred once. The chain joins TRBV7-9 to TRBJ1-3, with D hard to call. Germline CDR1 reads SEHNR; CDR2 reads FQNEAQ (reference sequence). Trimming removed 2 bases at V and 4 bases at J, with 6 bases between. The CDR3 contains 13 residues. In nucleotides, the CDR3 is TGTGCCAGCAGCTTAATATGGGGAAACACCATATATTTT. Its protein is CASSLIWGNTIYF.

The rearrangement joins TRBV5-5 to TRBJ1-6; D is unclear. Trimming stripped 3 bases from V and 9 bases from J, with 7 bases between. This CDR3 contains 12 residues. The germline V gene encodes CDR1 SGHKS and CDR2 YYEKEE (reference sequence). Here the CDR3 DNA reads TGTGCCAGCAGCTCGGAGGTTTCACCCCTCCACTTT. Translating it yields CASSSEVSPLHF. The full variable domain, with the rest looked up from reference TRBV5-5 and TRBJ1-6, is DAGVTQSPTHLIKTRGQQVTLRCSPISGHKSVSWYQQVLGQGPQFIFQYYEKEERGRGNFPDRFSARQFPNYSSELNVNALLLGDSALYLCASSSEVSPLHFGNGTRLTVT.

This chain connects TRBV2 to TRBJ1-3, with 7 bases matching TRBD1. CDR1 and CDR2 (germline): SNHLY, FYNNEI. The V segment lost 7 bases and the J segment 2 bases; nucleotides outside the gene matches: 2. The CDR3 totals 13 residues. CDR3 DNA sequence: TGTGCCAGCAACACAGGGGCTGGAAACACCATATATTTT. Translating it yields CASNTGAGNTIYF.

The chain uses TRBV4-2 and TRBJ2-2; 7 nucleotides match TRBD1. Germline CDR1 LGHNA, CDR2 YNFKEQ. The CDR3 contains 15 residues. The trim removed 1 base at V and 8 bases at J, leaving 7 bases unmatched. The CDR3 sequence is CASSQVTGVIGELFF. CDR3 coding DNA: TGTGCCAGCAGCCAAGTAACAGGGGTAATTGGGGAGCTGTTTTTT.

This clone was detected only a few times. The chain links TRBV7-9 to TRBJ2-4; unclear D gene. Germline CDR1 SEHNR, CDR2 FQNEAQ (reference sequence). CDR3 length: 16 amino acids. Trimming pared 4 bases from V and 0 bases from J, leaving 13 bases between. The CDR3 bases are TGTGCCAGCAGCTCAACCCCAGACGGAGCCAAAAACATTCAGTACTTC. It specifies CASSSTPDGAKNIQYF.

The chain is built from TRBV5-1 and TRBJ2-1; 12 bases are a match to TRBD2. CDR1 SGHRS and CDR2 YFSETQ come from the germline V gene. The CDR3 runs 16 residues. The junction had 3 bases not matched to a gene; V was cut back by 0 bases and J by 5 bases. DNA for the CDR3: TGCGCCAGCAGCTTGGAGTGGACTAGCGGGGACAATGAGCAGTTCTTC. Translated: CASSLEWTSGDNEQFF.

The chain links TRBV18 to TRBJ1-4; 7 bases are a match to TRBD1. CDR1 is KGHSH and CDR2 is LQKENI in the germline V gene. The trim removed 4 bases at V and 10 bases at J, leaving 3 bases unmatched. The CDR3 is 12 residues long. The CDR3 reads CASSRQGGKLFF. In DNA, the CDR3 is TGTGCCAGCTCACGACAGGGTGGAAAACTGTTTTTT.

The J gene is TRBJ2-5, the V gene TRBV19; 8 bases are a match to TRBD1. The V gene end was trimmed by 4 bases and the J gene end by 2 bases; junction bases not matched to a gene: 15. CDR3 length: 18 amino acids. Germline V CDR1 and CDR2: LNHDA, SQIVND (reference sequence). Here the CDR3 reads CASSRLLQGGREQETQYF. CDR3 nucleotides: TGTGCCAGTAGTAGGTTATTACAGGGGGGAAGGGAGCAAGAGACCCAGTACTTC.

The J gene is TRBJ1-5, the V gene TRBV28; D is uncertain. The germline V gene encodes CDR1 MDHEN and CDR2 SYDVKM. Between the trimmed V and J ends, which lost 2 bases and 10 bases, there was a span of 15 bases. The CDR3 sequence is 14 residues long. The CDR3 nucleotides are TGTGCCAGCAGTTTAGGAGGGTCCCATCTCCCCCAGCATTTT. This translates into CASSLGGSHLPQHF.

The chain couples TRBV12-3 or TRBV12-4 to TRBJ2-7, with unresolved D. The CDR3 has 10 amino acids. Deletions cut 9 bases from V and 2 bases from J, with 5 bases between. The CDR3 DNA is TGTGCCAGGAAAACCTACGAGCAGTACTTC. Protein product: CARKTYEQYF.

The CDR3 here is CASRRQANTEAFF. The CDR3 region has the DNA TGCGCCAGCAGGCGGCAGGCGAACACTGAAGCTTTCTTT. The chain employs TRBV4-1 and TRBJ1-1; D gene ambiguous. The V end lost 6 bases, the J end lost 1 base, and 9 bases lay between the germline ends. This CDR3 is built from 13 residues. Germline V gene lookup returns CDR1 MGHRA and CDR2 YSYEKL.

The CDR3 region has the DNA TGCACCAGCAGCCAAGAAAGTGCCGAGCAGTACTTC. As protein: CTSSQESAEQYF. V is TRBV1 and J is TRBJ2-7. TRBV1 is listed as a pseudogene. CDR3 length: 12 residues.

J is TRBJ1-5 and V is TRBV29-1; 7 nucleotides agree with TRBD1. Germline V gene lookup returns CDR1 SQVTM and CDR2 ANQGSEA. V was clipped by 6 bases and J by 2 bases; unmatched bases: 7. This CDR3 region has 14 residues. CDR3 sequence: CSVQQGPGNQPQHF. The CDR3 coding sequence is TGCAGCGTCCAACAGGGGCCAGGCAATCAGCCCCAGCATTTT.

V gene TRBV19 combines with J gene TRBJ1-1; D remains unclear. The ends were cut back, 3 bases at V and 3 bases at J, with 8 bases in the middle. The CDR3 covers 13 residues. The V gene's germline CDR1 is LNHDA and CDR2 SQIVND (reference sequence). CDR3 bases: TGTGCCAGTAGTATGATGCGGGACACTGAAGCTTTCTTT. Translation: CASSMMRDTEAFF.

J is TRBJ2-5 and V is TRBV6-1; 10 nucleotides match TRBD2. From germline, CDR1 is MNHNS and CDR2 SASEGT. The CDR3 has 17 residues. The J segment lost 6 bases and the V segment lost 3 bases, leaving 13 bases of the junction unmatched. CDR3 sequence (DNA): TGTGCCAGCAGTGATAGGAATCTAGCGGGAGTAATTCAGACCCAGTACTTC. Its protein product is CASSDRNLAGVIQTQYF.

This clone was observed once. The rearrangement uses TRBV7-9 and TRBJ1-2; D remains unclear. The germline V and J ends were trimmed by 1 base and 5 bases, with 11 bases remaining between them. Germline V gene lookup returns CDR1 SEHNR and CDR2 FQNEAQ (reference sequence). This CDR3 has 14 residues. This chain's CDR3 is CASSLDGLWYGYTF. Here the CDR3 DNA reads TGTGCCAGCAGCTTAGATGGACTTTGGTATGGCTACACCTTC.

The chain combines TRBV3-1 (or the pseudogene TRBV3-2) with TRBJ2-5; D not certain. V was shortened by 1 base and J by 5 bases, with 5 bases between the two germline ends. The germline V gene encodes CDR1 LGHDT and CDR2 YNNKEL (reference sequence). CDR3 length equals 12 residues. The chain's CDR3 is CASSQVVETQYF. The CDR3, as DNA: TGTGCCAGCAGCCAAGTTGTGGAGACCCAGTACTTC.

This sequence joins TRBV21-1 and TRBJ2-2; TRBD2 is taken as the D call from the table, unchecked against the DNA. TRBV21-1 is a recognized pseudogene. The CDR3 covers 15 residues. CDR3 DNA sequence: TGTGCCAGCAGCCCTGGAGGACCATACACCGGGGAGCTGTTTTTT. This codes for CASSPGGPYTGELFF.

CDR3 in DNA: TGCGCCAGCCGGGGGGATCAGGCCGGGGCTCGGGCCCAGTACTTC. It encodes CASRGDQAGARAQYF. The chain links TRBV10-2 to TRBJ2-5; 7 nucleotides line up with TRBD2. Germline V gene sequence: CDR1 WSHSY, CDR2 SAAADI. The CDR3 totals 15 residues. V was clipped by 8 bases and J by 9 bases; unmatched bases: 18.

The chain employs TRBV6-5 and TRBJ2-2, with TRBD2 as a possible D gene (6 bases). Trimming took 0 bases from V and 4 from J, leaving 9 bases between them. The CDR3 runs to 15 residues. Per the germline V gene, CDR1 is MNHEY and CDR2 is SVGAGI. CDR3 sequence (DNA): TGTGCCAGCAGTTACTCGGGAGGCGGCACCGGGGAGCTGTTTTTT. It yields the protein CASSYSGGGTGELFF.

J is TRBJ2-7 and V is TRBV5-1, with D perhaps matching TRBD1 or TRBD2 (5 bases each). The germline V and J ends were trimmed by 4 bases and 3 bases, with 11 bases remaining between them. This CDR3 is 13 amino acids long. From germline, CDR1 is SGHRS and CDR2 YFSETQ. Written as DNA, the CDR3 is TGCGCCAGCAGCAAGGGACGGAACTACGAGCAGTACTTC. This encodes CASSKGRNYEQYF.

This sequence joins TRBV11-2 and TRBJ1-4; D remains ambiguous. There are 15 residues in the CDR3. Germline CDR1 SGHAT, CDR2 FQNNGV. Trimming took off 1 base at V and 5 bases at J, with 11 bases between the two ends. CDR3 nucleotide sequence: TGTGCCAGCAGCTTAGGGCAGTGGTTAAATGAAAAACTGTTTTTT. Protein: CASSLGQWLNEKLFF.